The present TCR beta chain was sequenced within a study of lymphopenia after photon versus proton radiotherapy. The study, taken as a whole, reports: Oligoclonal CD8+ Temra expansion after nadir drove photon patients' diversity drop. Under photons, naive T cells and diversity fell while effector/memory populations rose. Authors raise, but do not show, better survival with proton therapy.

As for this clone: Its matching antigen is unknown.

Trimming removed 5 bases from V and 0 bases from J, with 6 bases in between. The CDR3 covers 13 residues. Germline lookup yields CDR1 SGHKS and CDR2 YYEKEE (reference sequence). Only in-frame clones appear in the TCRdb table, and some are missing; sequencing was by immunoSEQ multiplex PCR. The data contain about 20,000 clones, approximately 91% of them singletons. V usage is TRBV5-5 and J usage is TRBJ1-3; maybe TRBD1 (5 bases). The material sequenced was peripheral blood, taken from a patient treated with proton-based radiotherapy. The TCR was taken from a woman aged 70 to 79 with pancreatic cancer. Some clones in this sample may be carry-over from other donors' samples. CDR3: CASRTGSGNTIYF. CDR3 bases: TGTGCCAGCAGAACAGGCTCTGGAAACACCATATATTTT.